Shown below are 24 T cell receptor beta chains from a single sample sequenced in a study of blood T cells in healthy people across ages. Together with a sample-barcoded 5' primer, a J-beta primer mix was included in a second PCR lasting about 7 to 12 cycles. TCRdb passed the 5' RACE reads through MiXCR, listing each CDR3 protein once. This table has about 510,000 distinct CDR3 sequences, about a quarter appearing once. This sample was also put to use in a study of T cells of mothers and their children.

Specimen: blood. The source is a boy between 2 and 10 years old in good health.

This clonotype came up a few times. The V gene is TRBV6-6, the J gene TRBJ2-5; no definite D call. The last part of the DNA fits TRBJ2-7 better; the J call may be wrong. Per the germline V gene, CDR1 is MNHNY and CDR2 is SVGAGI (reference sequence). The CDR3 covers 13 residues. The CDR3 DNA reads as TGTGCCAGCAGTTACGGGAAGGGCTACGAGCAGTACTTC. It translates to CASSYGKGYEQYF.

CDR3 DNA: TGTGCCAGCAGCTTAGGGGTCGGGACTAGCGGGTACGAGCAGTACTTC. Translating gives CASSLGVGTSGYEQYF. V and J are TRBV7-9 and TRBJ2-1; 12 nucleotides line up with TRBD2. The end of the DNA aligns better with TRBJ2-7, so the J call may be wrong. CDR1 is SEHNR and CDR2 is FQNEAQ in the germline V gene (reference sequence). The CDR3 loop spans 16 amino acids.

This clonotype was picked up a small number of times. V usage is TRBV2 and J usage is TRBJ2-5, with D uncertain. The DNA end lines up better with TRBJ2-7; the J call may be wrong. CDR1 and CDR2 from the germline V gene are SNHLY and FYNNEI. The CDR3 runs to 13 residues. CDR3 bases: TGTGCCAGCAGTGGAGGCACGACCTACGAGCAGTACTTC. This sequence encodes CASSGGTTYEQYF.

This clonotype has more than one count but fewer than ten. The chain joins TRBV14 to TRBJ1-4; D perhaps matches TRBD1 (5 bases). The CDR3 is made up of 14 amino acids. CDR1 and CDR2 from the germline V gene are SGHDN and FVKESK. The V end was cut by 6 bases, the J end by 7 bases, with 15 bases between. The CDR3 is CASSRRGIGEKLFF. CDR3 nucleotide sequence: TGTGCCAGCAGTCGACGGGGGATCGGTGAAAAACTGTTTTTT.

This clonotype came up a few times. The chain is built from TRBV20-1 and TRBJ2-5; D ambiguous. The CDR3 has 12 residues. The ends were cut back, 5 bases at V and 0 bases at J, with 7 bases in the middle. Germline V gives CDR1 DFQATT, CDR2 SNEGSKA (reference sequence). The CDR3 loop is CSAQENQETQYF. CDR3 nucleotides: TGCAGTGCTCAAGAGAACCAAGAGACCCAGTACTTC.

The chain couples TRBV29-1 to TRBJ2-5; 8 nucleotides match TRBD2. V was clipped by 4 bases and J by 2 bases; unmatched bases: 0. Germline CDR1 is SQVTM and CDR2 is ANQGSEA. The length of the CDR3 is 12 residues. The CDR3: CSVGGGQETQYF. The CDR3, as DNA: TGCAGCGTTGGCGGGGGGCAAGAGACCCAGTACTTC. Using reference TRBV29-1 and TRBJ2-5 for the parts outside the CDR3, the full variable domain is SAVISQKPSRDICQRGTSLTIQCQVDSQVTMMFWYRQQPGQSLTLIATANQGSEATYESGFVIDKFPISRPNLTFSTLTVSNMSPEDSSIYLCSVGGGQETQYFGPGTRLLVL.

The gene calls are TRBV30 and TRBJ1-1; D might be TRBD1 (5 bases). The CDR3 consists of 14 residues. Trimming removed 5 bases at V and 0 bases at J, with 13 bases between. Germline V lookup: CDR1 GTSNPN, CDR2 SVGIG (reference sequence). The CDR3 region is CAWFGDVMNTEAFF. The CDR3 DNA follows: TGTGCCTGGTTTGGGGACGTTATGAACACTGAAGCTTTCTTT.

This clonotype has a single count. A much larger clonotype is one base distant, so this may be a read error. This sequence joins TRBV5-1 and TRBJ2-7; D ambiguous. The CDR3 length is 14 residues. The germline V gene has CDR1 SGHRS and CDR2 YFSETQ. CDR3 DNA sequence: TGCGCCAGCAGCCCAGTGGCAACCTCCTGCGAGCAGTACTTC. Its protein product is CASSPVATSCEQYF.

The chain is built from TRBV6-2 or TRBV6-3 and TRBJ2-1, with a tentative D call TRBD2 (6 bases). Trimming cost V 9 bases and J 1 base, with 22 bases left between them. This CDR3 has 17 residues. CDR1 and CDR2 from the germline V gene are MNHEY and SVGEGT. This CDR3 reads CARGERGRIFSYNEQFF. As DNA, the CDR3 is TGTGCCAGAGGAGAGAGAGGGAGGATCTTTTCCTACAATGAGCAGTTCTTC.

The V call is TRBV12-3 or TRBV12-4, the J call TRBJ2-5; no clear D. The J call may be wrong; the DNA end is better matched by TRBJ2-1. There are 13 residues in the CDR3. The DNA of the CDR3 is TGTGCCAGCAGTTTAAGGACCGATGGTGAGCAGTTCTTC. It encodes CASSLRTDGEQFF.

This clonotype came up a few times. The V and J genes are TRBV29-1 and TRBJ1-2, with 9 bases fitting TRBD1. The CDR3 sequence is 14 residues long. Germline loops: CDR1 SQVTM, CDR2 ANQGSEA. The V segment lost 4 bases and the J segment 1 base; nucleotides outside the gene matches: 4. The DNA for the CDR3 is TGCAGCGTTGGGACAGGGGCGGGTAACTATGGCTACACCTTC. This sequence encodes CSVGTGAGNYGYTF.

The chain links TRBV11-3 to TRBJ2-1; 9 nucleotides line up with TRBD2. This CDR3 comprises 15 residues. The J segment lost 6 bases and the V segment lost 1 base, leaving 4 bases of the junction unmatched. Germline V gene lookup returns CDR1 SGHNT and CDR2 YENEEA. This chain's CDR3 is CASSLVSSGVNEQFF. The CDR3 bases are TGTGCCAGCAGCTTAGTGTCTAGCGGGGTCAATGAGCAGTTCTTC.

V gene TRBV7-9 combines with J gene TRBJ1-1; D is uncertain. V lost 5 bases to trimming and J lost 3 bases, with 10 bases between them. The CDR3 has 13 residues. Germline V lookup: CDR1 SEHNR, CDR2 FQNEAQ (reference sequence). The chain's CDR3 is CASSPDVDTEAFF. CDR3 bases: TGTGCCAGCAGCCCAGACGTGGACACTGAAGCTTTCTTT.

The chain joins TRBV6-1 to TRBJ2-5; possibly TRBD2 for D (6 bases). The J call may be wrong; the DNA end is better matched by TRBJ2-1. The CDR3 runs to 17 residues. The germline CDR1 and CDR2 sequences are MNHNS and SASEGT. CDR3 in amino acids: CASNGGDASMAYNEQFF. CDR3 coding DNA: TGTGCCAGCAATGGAGGGGATGCCTCGATGGCCTACAATGAGCAGTTCTTC.

A few counts support this clonotype. This chain joins TRBV7-9 and TRBJ1-2; D is ambiguous. Germline lookup yields CDR1 SEHNR and CDR2 FQNEAQ (reference sequence). With 4 bases removed from V and 7 bases from J, the gap between germline ends came to 16 bases. The CDR3 loop spans 14 amino acids. The CDR3 here is CASSWSTVGGGYTF. CDR3 nucleotides: TGTGCCAGCAGCTGGTCGACGGTGGGCGGTGGCTACACCTTC. The whole variable domain, filled in from reference TRBV7-9 and TRBJ1-2, reads DTGVSQNPRHKITKRGQNVTFRCDPISEHNRLYWYRQTLGQGPEFLTYFQNEAQLEKSRLLSDRFSAERPKGSFSTLEIQRTEQGDSAMYLCASSWSTVGGGYTFGSGTRLTVV.

V and J are TRBV30 and TRBJ2-5; TRBD2 aligns across 7 bases. V lost 6 bases to trimming and J lost 7 bases; unmatched junction nucleotides: 8. CDR3 length equals 12 residues. Germline-derived CDR1 and CDR2 are GTSNPN and SVGIG (reference sequence). The CDR3 DNA is TGTGCCTGCGGGGGAGGGGTGGTGACCCAGTACTTC. Translation: CACGGGVVTQYF.

At least ten counts were recorded for this clonotype. The chain has TRBV10-3 and TRBJ2-5; unclear D gene. Germline-derived CDR1 and CDR2 are ENHRY and SYGVKD. The ends were cut back, 3 bases at V and 2 bases at J, with 7 bases in the middle. The CDR3 has 13 residues. The CDR3 is CAISEDLQETQYF. The CDR3 DNA is TGTGCCATCAGTGAAGACTTACAAGAGACCCAGTACTTC.

This clonotype occurred a few times. The chain couples TRBV7-9 to TRBJ1-6; possibly TRBD1 for D (5 bases). Germline-derived CDR1 and CDR2 are SEHNR and FQNEAQ (reference sequence). The germline V and J ends were trimmed by 2 bases and 5 bases, with 22 bases remaining between them. The CDR3 length is 19 residues. The chain's CDR3 is CASSLIRVDWGPHNSPLHF. CDR3 nucleotides: TGTGCCAGCAGCTTAATAAGGGTCGATTGGGGCCCCCATAATTCACCCCTCCACTTT.

This chain uses TRBV9 with TRBJ2-2; tentatively, D is TRBD1 (5 bases). The CDR3 has 16 amino acids. The germline V gene encodes CDR1 SGDLS and CDR2 YYNGEE. Trimming removed 4 bases at V and 6 bases at J, with 19 bases between. DNA of the CDR3: TGTGCCAGCAGCCAGGGTGGGGTGTCTCTGGCCGGGGAGCTGTTTTTT. Protein product: CASSQGGVSLAGELFF.

This clonotype was observed a few times. The chain is built from TRBV7-8 and TRBJ2-7; the D call may be TRBD1 or TRBD2 (6 bases each). This CDR3 is 14 amino acids long. Trimming shortened V by 8 bases and J by 1 base, and 15 bases separated the two germline ends. The germline V gene has CDR1 SGHVS and CDR2 FQNEAQ. The CDR3 DNA is TGTGCCAGCCAGTACGGGGGCTCTTCCTACGAGCAGTACTTC. Its translation is CASQYGGSSYEQYF.

The chain couples TRBV3-1 to TRBJ1-2; no clear D. V was shortened by 2 bases and J by 5 bases, with 9 bases between the two germline ends. The CDR3 runs 13 residues. Germline values: CDR1 LGHDT, CDR2 YNNKEL (reference sequence). The CDR3: CASSQYEEYGYTF. CDR3 sequence (DNA): TGTGCCAGCAGCCAATACGAGGAATATGGCTACACCTTC.

This chain joins TRBV7-2 and TRBJ2-5, with TRBD2 identical over 7 bases. TRBJ2-7 explains the end of the DNA better; the J call may be wrong. The CDR3 has 15 amino acids. The germline gives CDR1 SGHTA, CDR2 FQGNSA. In DNA, the CDR3 is TGTGCCAGCAGCCCGAGAGCGGGGCTCAGCTACGAGCAGTACTTC. Protein sequence: CASSPRAGLSYEQYF.

Only a few counts were recorded for this clonotype. The chain carries TRBV9 and TRBJ2-1; 11 bases agree with TRBD2. The ends lost 4 bases at V and 8 bases at J; junction bases unmatched: 8. Germline-derived CDR1 and CDR2 are SGDLS and YYNGEE. This CDR3 region has 15 residues. This CDR3 reads CASSQELAGEHEQFF. CDR3 sequence (DNA): TGTGCCAGCAGCCAAGAACTAGCGGGAGAGCATGAGCAGTTCTTC.

V gene TRBV30 combines with J gene TRBJ1-6; tentative D call: TRBD1 (5 bases). Trimming pared 2 bases from V and 16 bases from J, leaving 33 bases between. CDR1 is GTSNPN and CDR2 is SVGIG in the germline V gene (reference sequence). This CDR3 comprises 18 residues. DNA for the CDR3: TGTGCCTGGAGTAAATCGGGACCCAGAAGAACCAGAGGCTGGAGTCTCCACTTT. It encodes CAWSKSGPRRTRGWSLHF. The variable domain in full, completed from reference TRBV30 and TRBJ1-6, reads SQTIHQWPATLVQPVGSPLSLECTVEGTSNPNLYWYRQAAGRGLQLLFYSVGIGQISSEVPQNLSASRPQDRQFILSSKKLLLSDSGFYLCAWSKSGPRRTRGWSLHFGNGTRLTVT.